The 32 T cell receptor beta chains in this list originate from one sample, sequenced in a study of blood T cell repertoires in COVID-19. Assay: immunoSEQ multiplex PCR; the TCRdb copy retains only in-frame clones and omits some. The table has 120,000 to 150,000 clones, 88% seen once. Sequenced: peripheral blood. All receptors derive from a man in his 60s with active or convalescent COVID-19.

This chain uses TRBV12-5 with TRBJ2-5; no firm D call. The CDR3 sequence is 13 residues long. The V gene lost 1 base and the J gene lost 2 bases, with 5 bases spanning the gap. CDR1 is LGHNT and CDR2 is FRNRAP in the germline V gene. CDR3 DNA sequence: TGTGCTAGTGGTTTGGGGAGTCAAGAGACCCAGTACTTC. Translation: CASGLGSQETQYF.

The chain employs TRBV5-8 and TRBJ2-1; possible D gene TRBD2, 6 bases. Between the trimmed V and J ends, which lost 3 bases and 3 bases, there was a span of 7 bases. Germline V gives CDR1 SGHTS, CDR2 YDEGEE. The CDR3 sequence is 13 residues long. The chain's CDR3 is CASSWGLYNEQFF. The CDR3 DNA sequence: TGTGCCAGCAGCTGGGGACTCTACAATGAGCAGTTCTTC.

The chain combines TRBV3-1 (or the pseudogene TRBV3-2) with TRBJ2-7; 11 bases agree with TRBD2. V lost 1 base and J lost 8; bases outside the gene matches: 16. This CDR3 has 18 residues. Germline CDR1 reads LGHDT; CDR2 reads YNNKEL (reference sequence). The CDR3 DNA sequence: TGTGCCAGCAGCCAAGTGGGTGGAGGGGGACTAGCGGCCTCTAAGCAGTACTTC. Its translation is CASSQVGGGGLAASKQYF.

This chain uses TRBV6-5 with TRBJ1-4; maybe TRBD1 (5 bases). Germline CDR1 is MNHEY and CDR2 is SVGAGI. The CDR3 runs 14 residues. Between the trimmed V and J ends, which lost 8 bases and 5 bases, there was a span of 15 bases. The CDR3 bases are TGTGCCAGCCAAGACGGCGGGGGAAATGAAAAACTGTTTTTT. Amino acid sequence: CASQDGGGNEKLFF.

CDR3 bases: TGTGCCAGCAGTGTCGGCGGGAGTCACATCTCCTACAATGAGCAGTTCTTC. This gives the protein CASSVGGSHISYNEQFF. This chain joins TRBV25-1 and TRBJ2-1; TRBD2 matches 7 bases. The germline V gene encodes CDR1 MGHDK and CDR2 SYGVNS. The CDR3 totals 17 residues. The V gene end was trimmed by 4 bases and the J gene end by 0 bases; junction bases not matched to a gene: 9.

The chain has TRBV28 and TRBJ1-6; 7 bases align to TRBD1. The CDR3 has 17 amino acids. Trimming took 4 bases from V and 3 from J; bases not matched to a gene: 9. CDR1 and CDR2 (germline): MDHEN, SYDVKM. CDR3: CASSSTGTALYNSPLHF. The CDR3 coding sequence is TGTGCCAGCAGTTCGACCGGGACAGCCCTCTATAATTCACCCCTCCACTTT.

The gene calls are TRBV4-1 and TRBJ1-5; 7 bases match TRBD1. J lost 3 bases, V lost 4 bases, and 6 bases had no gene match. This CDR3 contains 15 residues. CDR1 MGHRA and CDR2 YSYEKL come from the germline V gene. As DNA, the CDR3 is TGCGCCAGCAGCCTCATGACAGGGAACAATCAGCCCCAGCATTTT. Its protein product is CASSLMTGNNQPQHF.

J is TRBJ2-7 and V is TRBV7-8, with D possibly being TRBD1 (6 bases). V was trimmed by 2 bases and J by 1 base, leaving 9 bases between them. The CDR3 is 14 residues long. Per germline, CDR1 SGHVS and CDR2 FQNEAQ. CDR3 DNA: TGTGCCAGCAGCTTAACAGGGACGTCCTACGAGCAGTACTTC. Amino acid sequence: CASSLTGTSYEQYF.

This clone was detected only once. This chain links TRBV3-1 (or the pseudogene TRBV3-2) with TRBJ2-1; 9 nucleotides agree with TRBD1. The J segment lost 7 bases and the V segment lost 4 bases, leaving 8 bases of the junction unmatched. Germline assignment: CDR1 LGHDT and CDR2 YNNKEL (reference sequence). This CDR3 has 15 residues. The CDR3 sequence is CASSRGTGWFNEQFF. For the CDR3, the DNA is TGTGCCAGCAGCCGAGGGACAGGGTGGTTTAATGAGCAGTTCTTC.

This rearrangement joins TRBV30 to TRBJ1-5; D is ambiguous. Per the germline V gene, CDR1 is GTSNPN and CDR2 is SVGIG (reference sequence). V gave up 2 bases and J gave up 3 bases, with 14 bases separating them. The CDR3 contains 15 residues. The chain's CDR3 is CAWSLSGTHNQPQHF. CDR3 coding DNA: TGTGCCTGGAGTTTGTCAGGTACCCACAATCAGCCCCAGCATTTT.

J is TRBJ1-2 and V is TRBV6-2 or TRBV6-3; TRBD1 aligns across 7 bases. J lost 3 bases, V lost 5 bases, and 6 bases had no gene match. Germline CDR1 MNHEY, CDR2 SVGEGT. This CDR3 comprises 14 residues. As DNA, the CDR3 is TGTGCCAGCAGTGAGACAGGGCGAGACTATGGCTACACCTTC. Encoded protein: CASSETGRDYGYTF.

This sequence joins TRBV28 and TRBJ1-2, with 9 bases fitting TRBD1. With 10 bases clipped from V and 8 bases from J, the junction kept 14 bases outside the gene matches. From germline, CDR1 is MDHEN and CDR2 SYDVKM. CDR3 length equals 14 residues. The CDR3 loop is CATGTGLASKGYTF. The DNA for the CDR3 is TGTGCCACTGGGACAGGGTTAGCTTCTAAAGGCTACACCTTC.

The DNA of the CDR3 is TGTGCCAGCAGCTTAGTAACCGAGGCGGGCTACACCTTC. Translated: CASSLVTEAGYTF. This chain connects TRBV7-9 to TRBJ1-2; no reliable D call. Germline CDR1 and CDR2: SEHNR and FQNEAQ (reference sequence). The CDR3 has 13 amino acids. V lost 1 base, J lost 8 bases, and 11 bases lay in between.

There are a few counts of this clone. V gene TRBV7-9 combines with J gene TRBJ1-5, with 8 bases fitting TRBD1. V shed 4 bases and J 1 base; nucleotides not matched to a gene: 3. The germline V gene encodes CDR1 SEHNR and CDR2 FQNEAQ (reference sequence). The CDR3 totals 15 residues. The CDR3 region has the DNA TGTGCCAGCAGCTCGGGACAGGCGAGCAATCAGCCCCAGCATTTT. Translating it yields CASSSGQASNQPQHF.

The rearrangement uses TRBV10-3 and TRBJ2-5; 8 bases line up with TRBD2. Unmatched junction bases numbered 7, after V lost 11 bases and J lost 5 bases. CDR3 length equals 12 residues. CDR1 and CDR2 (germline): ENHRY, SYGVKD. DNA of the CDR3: TGTGCCTCCCGGGGGGGCGGGGAGACCCAGTACTTC. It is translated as CASRGGGETQYF.

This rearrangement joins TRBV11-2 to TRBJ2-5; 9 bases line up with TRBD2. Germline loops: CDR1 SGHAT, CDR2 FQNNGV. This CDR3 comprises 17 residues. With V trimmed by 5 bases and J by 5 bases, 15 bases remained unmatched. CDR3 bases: TGTGCCAGCAGCCCATTCATCGGTAGCGGGAGTGCGGAGACCCAGTACTTC. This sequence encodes CASSPFIGSGSAETQYF.

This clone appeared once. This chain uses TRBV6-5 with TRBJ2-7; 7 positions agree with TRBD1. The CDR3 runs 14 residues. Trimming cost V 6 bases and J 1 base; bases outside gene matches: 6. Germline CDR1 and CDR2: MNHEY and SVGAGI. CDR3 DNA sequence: TGTGCCAGCAGCCTTACAGGGGAATCCTACGAGCAGTACTTC. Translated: CASSLTGESYEQYF.

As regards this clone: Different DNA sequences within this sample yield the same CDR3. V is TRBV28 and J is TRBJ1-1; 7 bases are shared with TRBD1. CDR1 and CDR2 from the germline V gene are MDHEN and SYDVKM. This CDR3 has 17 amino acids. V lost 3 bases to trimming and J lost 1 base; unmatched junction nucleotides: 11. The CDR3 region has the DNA TGTGCCAGCAGTTTGGGATTCGAGACAGGGTGGAACACTGAAGCTTTCTTT. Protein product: CASSLGFETGWNTEAFF. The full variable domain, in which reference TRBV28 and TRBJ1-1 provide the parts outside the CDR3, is DVKVTQSSRYLVKRTGEKVFLECVQDMDHENMFWYRQDPGLGLRLIYFSYDVKMKEKGDIPEGYSVSREKKERFSLILESASTNQTSMYLCASSLGFETGWNTEAFFGQGTRLTVV.

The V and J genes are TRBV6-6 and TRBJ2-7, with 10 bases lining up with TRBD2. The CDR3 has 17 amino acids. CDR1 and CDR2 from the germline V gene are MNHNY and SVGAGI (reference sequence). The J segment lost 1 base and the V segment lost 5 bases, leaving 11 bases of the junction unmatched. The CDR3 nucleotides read TGTGCCAGCAGTCTTTCCCTTTCTAGCGGGGGTTCCTACGAGCAGTACTTC. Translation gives CASSLSLSSGGSYEQYF.

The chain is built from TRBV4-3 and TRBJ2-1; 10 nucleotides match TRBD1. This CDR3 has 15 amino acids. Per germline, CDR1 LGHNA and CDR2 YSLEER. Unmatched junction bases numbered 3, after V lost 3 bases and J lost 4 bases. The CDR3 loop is CASSQGDRGYNEQFF. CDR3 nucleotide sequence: TGCGCCAGCAGCCAGGGGGACAGGGGTTACAATGAGCAGTTCTTC.

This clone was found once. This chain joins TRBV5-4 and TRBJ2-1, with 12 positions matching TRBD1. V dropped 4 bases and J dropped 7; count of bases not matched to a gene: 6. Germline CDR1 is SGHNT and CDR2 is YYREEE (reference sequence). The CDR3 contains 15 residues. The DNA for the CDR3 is TGTGCCAGCAGCCGGGACAGGGGGCGTATGAATGAGCAGTTCTTC. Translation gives CASSRDRGRMNEQFF. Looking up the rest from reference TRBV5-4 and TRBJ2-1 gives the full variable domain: ETGVTQSPTHLIKTRGQQVTLRCSSQSGHNTVSWYQQALGQGPQFIFQYYREEENGRGNFPPRFSGLQFPNYSSELNVNALELDDSALYLCASSRDRGRMNEQFFGPGTRLTVL.

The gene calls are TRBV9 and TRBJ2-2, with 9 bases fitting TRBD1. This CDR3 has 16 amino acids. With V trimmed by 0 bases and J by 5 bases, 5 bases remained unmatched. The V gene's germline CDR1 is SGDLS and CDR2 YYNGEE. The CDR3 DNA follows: TGTGCCAGCAGCGTAGCGACAGGGGGTTCGACCGGGGAGCTGTTTTTT. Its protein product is CASSVATGGSTGELFF.

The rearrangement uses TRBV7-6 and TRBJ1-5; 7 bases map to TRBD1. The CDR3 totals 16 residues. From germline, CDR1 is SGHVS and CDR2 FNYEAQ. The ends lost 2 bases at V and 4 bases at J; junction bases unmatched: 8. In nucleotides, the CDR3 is TGTGCCAGCAGCTTAAGTCCGGACAGGCCGAATCAGCCCCAGCATTTT. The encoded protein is CASSLSPDRPNQPQHF.

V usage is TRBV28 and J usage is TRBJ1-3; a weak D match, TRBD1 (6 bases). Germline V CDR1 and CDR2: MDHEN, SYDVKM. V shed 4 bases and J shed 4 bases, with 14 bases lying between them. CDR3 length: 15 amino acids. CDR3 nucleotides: TGTGCCAGCAGTTCTCCGCAGGGGTGGGGAAACACCATATATTTT. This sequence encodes CASSSPQGWGNTIYF.

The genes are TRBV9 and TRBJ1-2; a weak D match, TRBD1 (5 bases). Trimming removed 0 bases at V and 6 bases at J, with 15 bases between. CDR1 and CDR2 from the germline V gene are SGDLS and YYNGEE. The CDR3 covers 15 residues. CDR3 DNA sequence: TGTGCCAGCAGCGTAGGGAGCGCGGGGGTGGATGGCTACACCTTC. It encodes CASSVGSAGVDGYTF.

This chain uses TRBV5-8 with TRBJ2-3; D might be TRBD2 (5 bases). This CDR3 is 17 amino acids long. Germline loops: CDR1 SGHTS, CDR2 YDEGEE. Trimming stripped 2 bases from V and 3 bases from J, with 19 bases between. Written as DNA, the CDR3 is TGTGCCAGCAGCTTCCAGCGGAGAGGTAAAGGAACAGATACGCAGTATTTT. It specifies CASSFQRRGKGTDTQYF.

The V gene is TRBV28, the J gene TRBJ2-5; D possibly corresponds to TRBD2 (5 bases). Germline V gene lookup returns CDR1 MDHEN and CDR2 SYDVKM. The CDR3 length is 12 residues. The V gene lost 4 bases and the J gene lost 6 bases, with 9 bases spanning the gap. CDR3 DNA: TGTGCCAGCAGTTATAGCGAGAAGACCCAGTACTTC. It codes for CASSYSEKTQYF.

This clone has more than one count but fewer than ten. CDR3 sequence: CASSQGQQYYEQYF. In nucleotides, the CDR3 is TGCGCCAGCAGCCAGGGACAGCAGTACTACGAGCAGTACTTC. This chain connects TRBV4-1 to TRBJ2-7; 7 nucleotides agree with TRBD1. Unmatched junction bases numbered 5, after V lost 3 bases and J lost 3 bases. This CDR3 is 14 amino acids long. Germline CDR1 is MGHRA and CDR2 is YSYEKL.

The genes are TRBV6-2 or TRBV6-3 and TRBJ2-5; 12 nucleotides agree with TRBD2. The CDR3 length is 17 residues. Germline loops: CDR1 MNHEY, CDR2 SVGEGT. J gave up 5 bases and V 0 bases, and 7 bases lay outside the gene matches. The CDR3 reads CASSYSLASGRVETQYF. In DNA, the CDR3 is TGTGCCAGCAGTTACTCCCTGGCTAGCGGGAGGGTGGAGACCCAGTACTTC.

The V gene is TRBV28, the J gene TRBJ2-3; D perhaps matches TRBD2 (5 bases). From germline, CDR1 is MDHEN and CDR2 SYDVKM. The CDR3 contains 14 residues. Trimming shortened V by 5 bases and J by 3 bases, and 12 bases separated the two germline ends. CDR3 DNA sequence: TGTGCCAGCAGTATTTATAGAGGGACAGATACGCAGTATTTT. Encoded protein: CASSIYRGTDTQYF.

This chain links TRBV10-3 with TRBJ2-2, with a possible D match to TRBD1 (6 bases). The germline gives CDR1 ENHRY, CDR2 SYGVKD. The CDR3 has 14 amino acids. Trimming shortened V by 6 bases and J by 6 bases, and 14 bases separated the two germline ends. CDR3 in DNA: TGTGCCATCAGGATAGTACAGGGAGCCGGGGAGCTGTTTTTT. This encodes CAIRIVQGAGELFF.

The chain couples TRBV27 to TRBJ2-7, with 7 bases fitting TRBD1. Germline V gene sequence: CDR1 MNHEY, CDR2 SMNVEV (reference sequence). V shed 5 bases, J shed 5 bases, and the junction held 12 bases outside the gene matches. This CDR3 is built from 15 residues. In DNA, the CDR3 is TGTGCCAGCAGTGCTGCAGGGGGACGGGGAAACGAGCAGTACTTC. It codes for CASSAAGGRGNEQYF.